The source of this T cell receptor (beta chain) is a study of blood T cell repertoires in COVID-19. Profiled with immunoSEQ multiplex PCR; TCRdb holds only in-frame clones, not every one. The sample records under 120,000 clones, about 85% being singletons. Material for sequencing was peripheral blood. The sequence derives from a human donor in a cohort sampled during active COVID-19.

The CDR3 DNA reads TGTGCCTGGAGCCTCGGGACAGGGGCCTACGAGCAGTACTTC. Translated, it gives CAWSLGTGAYEQYF. The chain employs TRBV30 and TRBJ2-7; 10 bases match TRBD1. Looked up from germline, CDR1 is GTSNPN and CDR2 is SVGIG (reference sequence). The CDR3 covers 14 residues. Trimming took 3 bases from V and 2 from J; bases not matched to a gene: 4. Supplemented by reference TRBV30 and TRBJ2-7, the full variable domain reads SQTIHQWPATLVQPVGSPLSLECTVEGTSNPNLYWYRQAAGRGLQLLFYSVGIGQISSEVPQNLSASRPQDRQFILSSKKLLLSDSGFYLCAWSLGTGAYEQYFGPGTRLTVT.